This T cell receptor beta chain was sequenced during a study of cytomegalovirus exposure and HLA in healthy donors. Study observations and caveats: When analyzed later, a missense DCLRE1C variant was found to be linked to TCR beta V- and J-gene trimming. CMV serostatus stood as the only immune exposure information on hand. A highly shared variant cluster was judged a likely technical artifact.

This CDR3 contains 17 residues. 13 Jbeta primers and 60 Vbeta primers were used for the PCR. Libraries were prepared by immunoSEQ multiplex PCR; TCRdb keeps only in-frame clonotypes and omits some of them. The listing records around 70,000 clones. For this clone: The antigen remains undetermined.

The receptor was isolated from a female donor in good health and CMV-seropositive. Sequencing used PBMCs. The V gene is TRBV21-1, the J gene TRBJ2-3; TRBD2, the table's D call, lacks a check against the DNA. TRBV21-1 is labeled a pseudogene. CDR3: CASGGLAGARGTDTQYF. The CDR3, as DNA: TGTGCCAGCGGAGGACTAGCGGGGGCGCGAGGCACAGATACGCAGTATTTT.